Following are 5 T cell receptor beta chains from one sample sequenced in a study of technical replicates of blood from a handful of donors. TCRdb keeps only in-frame clones here, not all; method: immunoSEQ multiplex PCR. This table holds about 79,000 clones, 94% found once. The sequenced material came from T cells isolated from PBMCs. All receptors come from a human donor in good health.

The rearrangement uses TRBV4-2 and TRBJ2-7, with D uncertain. In germline, CDR1 is LGHNA, CDR2 YNFKEQ. Deletions cut 1 base from V and 5 bases from J, with 12 bases between. The CDR3 has 14 amino acids. Here the CDR3 reads CASSQGQDGDEQYF. The CDR3 DNA is TGTGCCAGCAGCCAAGGTCAGGATGGCGACGAGCAGTACTTC.

The chain combines TRBV4-1 with TRBJ2-3, with D possibly matching TRBD1 (5 bases). V lost 0 bases to trimming and J lost 4 bases, with 11 bases between them. The CDR3 length is 15 residues. Germline V gives CDR1 MGHRA, CDR2 YSYEKL. The CDR3, as DNA: TGCGCCAGCAGCCAAGAAGGGGTTGATGCAGATACGCAGTATTTT. This encodes CASSQEGVDADTQYF.

The chain couples TRBV4-1 to TRBJ2-7; 11 positions agree with TRBD1. The CDR3 covers 16 residues. Germline V gene sequence: CDR1 MGHRA, CDR2 YSYEKL. V shed 0 bases and J 2 bases; nucleotides not matched to a gene: 3. Here the CDR3 DNA reads TGCGCCAGCAGCCAAGATGGGGACAGGGGGACCTACGAGCAGTACTTC. As protein: CASSQDGDRGTYEQYF.

The V and J genes are TRBV14 and TRBJ2-1; D remains ambiguous. CDR3 size: 17 residues. CDR1 and CDR2 from the germline V gene are SGHDN and FVKESK. The germline V and J ends were trimmed by 0 bases and 6 bases, with 18 bases remaining between them. As DNA, the CDR3 is TGTGCCAGCAGCCAAGACCCGGGTTTGGATGGTACCAATGAGCAGTTCTTC. Translating it yields CASSQDPGLDGTNEQFF.

The chain employs TRBV5-1 and TRBJ2-7; possibly TRBD2 for D (5 bases). Trimming removed 0 bases at V and 3 bases at J, with 7 bases between. There are 13 residues in the CDR3. Germline V gives CDR1 SGHRS, CDR2 YFSETQ. In nucleotides, the CDR3 is TGCGCCAGCAGCTTGGGGGAGAACTACGAGCAGTACTTC. Translating it yields CASSLGENYEQYF.